These 5 T cell receptor beta chains originate from one sample sequenced in a study of blood T cell repertoires in COVID-19. Libraries were prepared by immunoSEQ multiplex PCR; TCRdb keeps only in-frame clonotypes and omits some of them. The sample yields fewer than 200,000 clones, 87% seen once. Sequencing used peripheral blood. Source of these receptors: a woman between 65 and 79 years old with COVID-19, enrolled during active disease.

V is TRBV5-1 and J is TRBJ2-1; D unclear. V was shortened by 4 bases and J by 6 bases, with 11 bases between the two germline ends. CDR1 is SGHRS, CDR2 YFSETQ, per germline. This CDR3 is 13 amino acids long. For the CDR3, the DNA is TGCGCCAGCAGCGTCCCGGGTAGCAATGAGCAGTTCTTC. Translated: CASSVPGSNEQFF.

The chain is built from TRBV3-1 (or the pseudogene TRBV3-2) and TRBJ1-1, with D maybe TRBD1 (5 bases). V was cut by 2 bases and J by 3 bases, with 10 bases left in between. Germline CDR1 and CDR2: LGHDT and YNNKEL (reference sequence). The CDR3 is made up of 14 amino acids. CDR3 region: CASSQTWGDTEAFF. The CDR3 nucleotides read TGTGCCAGCAGCCAAACTTGGGGGGACACTGAAGCTTTCTTT.

V is TRBV7-8 and J is TRBJ2-3; D perhaps matches TRBD2 (5 bases). Trimming pared 5 bases from V and 2 bases from J, leaving 14 bases between. The CDR3 contains 15 residues. Germline CDR1 reads SGHVS; CDR2 reads FQNEAQ. CDR3 sequence (DNA): TGTGCCAGCAGCGCCCGGGGTCGGCCCACAGATACGCAGTATTTT. Translated: CASSARGRPTDTQYF.

The CDR3 nucleotides are TGTGCCAGCAGCCCGCGATTGACAGGGCAAGCTTTCTTT. Protein: CASSPRLTGQAFF. V is TRBV7-3 and J is TRBJ1-1; 7 bases are shared with TRBD1. Germline loops: CDR1 SGHTA, CDR2 FQGTGA. The CDR3 contains 13 residues. V gave up 5 bases and J gave up 9 bases; unmatched junction bases: 9.

The chain carries TRBV30 and TRBJ1-6; 7 bases are a match to TRBD1. Germline lookup yields CDR1 GTSNPN and CDR2 SVGIG (reference sequence). Trimming at V came to 0 bases and at J to 4 bases, leaving 3 bases not matched to a gene. The length of the CDR3 is 15 residues. CDR3 coding DNA: TGTGCCTGGAGTGTTCAACAGGGGTATAATTCACCCCTCCACTTT. Protein product: CAWSVQQGYNSPLHF.